This T cell receptor (beta chain) was found in a study of technical replicates of blood from a handful of donors. Data came from immunoSEQ multiplex PCR; TCRdb stores just in-frame clones and leaves some out. The profile covers approximately 73,000 clones, with 80% to 95% appearing a single time and around 0.37% taken by the ten largest. The sequence was collected from a human donor in good health. The specimen sequenced was T cells isolated from PBMCs.

CDR3 in amino acids: CASSIGGSSYEQYF. The CDR3 bases are TGTGCCAGTAGTATAGGCGGGTCCTCCTACGAGCAGTACTTC. The chain is built from TRBV19 and TRBJ2-7; tentative D call: TRBD2 (5 bases). From germline, CDR1 is LNHDA and CDR2 SQIVND (reference sequence). With 1 base removed from V and 0 bases from J, the gap between germline ends came to 7 bases. The CDR3 sequence is 14 residues long.